There are a few counts of the clone carrying this T cell receptor (beta chain). Its target is not known. The CDR3 extends over 13 amino acids. Trimming cost V 0 bases and J 5 bases, with 5 bases left between them. The germline V gene has CDR1 ENHRY and CDR2 SYGVKD. This record comes from a study of PD-L1 blockade in urothelial cancer. About the research overall: Bladder-origin urothelial cancer in males described twenty-five of the 29 patients. A median of roughly 130,000 T cells was found in the blood samples.

Study results and caveats: Durable benefit accompanied greater 3-week expansion of tumor-associated blood clones.

The time point denotes: pretreatment peripheral blood. Produced via immunoSEQ multiplex PCR; TCRdb's table is partial and in-frame only. The sample contains about 87,000 clones, 84% of which appear only once. The sequences come from PBMCs, collected around atezolizumab (anti-PD-L1) treatment. The V gene is TRBV10-3, the J gene TRBJ1-5; D remains ambiguous. The sequence came from a man aged 55 to 69 with urothelial cancer. CDR3 sequence: CAISESGDQPQHF. CDR3 coding DNA: TGTGCCATCAGTGAGTCGGGAGATCAGCCCCAGCATTTT.